The 5 T cell receptor beta chains below come from one sample, sequenced in a study of blood T cell repertoires in COVID-19. The table came from immunoSEQ multiplex PCR; TCRdb's copy has only in-frame clones and leaves some out. Among roughly 56,000 clones, 70% to 90% were seen once, and the ten largest hold roughly 5%. Sequenced sample: peripheral blood. The receptor source for this set is a man between 65 and 85 years old with acute or convalescent COVID-19.

CDR3 residues: CASRQGTGELFF. The CDR3 DNA reads as TGCGCCAGCAGACAGGGGACCGGGGAGCTGTTTTTT. The chain is built from TRBV10-2 and TRBJ2-2; 7 nucleotides align to TRBD1. J gave up 5 bases and V 6 bases, and 0 bases lay outside the gene matches. This CDR3 is 12 amino acids long. Germline loops: CDR1 WSHSY, CDR2 SAAADI.

This chain connects TRBV27 to TRBJ1-4, with D possibly matching TRBD1 (6 bases). V lost 3 bases to trimming and J lost 1 base, with 9 bases between them. Germline V gives CDR1 MNHEY, CDR2 SMNVEV (reference sequence). The CDR3 sequence is 15 residues long. The CDR3 reads CASSFQGRTNEKLFF. The CDR3 DNA follows: TGTGCCAGCAGTTTTCAGGGGAGAACTAATGAAAAACTGTTTTTT.

This clone is a singleton in its sample. This chain's CDR3 is CASNPGETYTEAFF. In nucleotides, the CDR3 is TGTGCCAGCAACCCCGGGGAGACATACACTGAAGCTTTCTTT. J is TRBJ1-1 and V is TRBV6-5; D unclear. The V end was cut by 7 bases, the J end by 3 bases, with 15 bases between. The CDR3 totals 14 residues. Per the germline V gene, CDR1 is MNHEY and CDR2 is SVGAGI.

The chain recombines TRBV12-3 or TRBV12-4 with TRBJ2-1; 7 positions agree with TRBD1. This CDR3 has 13 residues. V lost 1 base to trimming and J lost 10 bases; unmatched junction nucleotides: 4. The CDR3 DNA sequence: TGTGCCAGCAGTTTAGACAGGGGAGACGAGCAGTTCTTC. It is translated as CASSLDRGDEQFF.

The chain couples TRBV18 to TRBJ2-5, with D hard to call. There are 12 residues in the CDR3. Per germline, CDR1 KGHSH and CDR2 LQKENI. Trimming cost V 2 bases and J 5 bases, with 6 bases left between them. The CDR3 sequence is CASSPAGETQYF. The DNA for the CDR3 is TGTGCCAGCTCACCAGCCGGGGAGACCCAGTACTTC.